This T cell receptor beta chain is from a study of blood T cell repertoires in COVID-19. Whole-study context: Researchers got acute and convalescent COVID-19 samples from the United States, Italy and Spain. T cells, B-cell-depleted T cells, or PBMCs provided the cDNA or gDNA that served as material.

Per the original methods: Amplified reference gene primers provided the basis for estimating nucleated cell counts. Clones were sequenced by immunoSEQ multiplex PCR, and TCRdb holds only the in-frame ones, with some missing. That table supplies the V and J calls and clone size; D and trimming were determined from the DNA. The sample shows about 500,000 clones, nearly 90% of them seen only once. Recruited during active infection, patients (from Seattle) were subsequently followed longitudinally. The germline V gene has CDR1 SGHRS and CDR2 YFSETQ. V was pared by 4 bases and J by 1 base, with 17 bases between. This CDR3 is 16 amino acids long.

Sequenced: peripheral blood. This TCR was recovered from a man aged 18 to 29 with COVID-19, enrolled during active disease. The V and J genes are TRBV5-1 and TRBJ1-1; perhaps TRBD1 as D (6 bases). CDR3 nucleotides: TGCGCCAGCAGCCGCACCGGGACAAGTAAGAACACTGAAGCTTTCTTT. Translated, it gives CASSRTGTSKNTEAFF.